The entry below describes one T cell receptor (beta chain). What it binds is not known. Germline values: CDR1 MDHEN, CDR2 SYDVKM. V lost 5 bases, J lost 1 base, and 20 bases lay in between. This CDR3 has 17 residues. Assay used: immunoSEQ multiplex PCR; TCRdb lists only in-frame clones, some missing. The sample holds roughly 48,000 clones, 85% seen once. The entry originates in a study of OX40 agonist ivuxolimab in advanced cancers. Study as a whole: Given to patients was ivuxolimab, an agonistic anti-OX40 (CD134) antibody. The dose-escalation cohort had hepatocellular carcinoma, melanoma, renal cell or head and neck cancer. General study findings and limits: At 0.1 to 3.0 mg/kg, CD4+ and CD8+ blood T cells expanded clonally by week 6. Undetermined was the antigen specificity of the expanded peripheral T cells.

The J gene is TRBJ1-2, the V gene TRBV28; D ambiguous. Sequenced here: CD4+ or CD8+ T cells sorted from blood, sampled in a trial of the OX40 agonist ivuxolimab. The receptor was derived from an adult with an advanced solid tumor such as melanoma, head and neck, liver or kidney cancer. CDR3 sequence: CASSPLTGASYNYGYTF. As DNA, the CDR3 is TGTGCCAGCAGTCCCTTAACGGGAGCATCCTATAACTATGGCTACACCTTC.